This is a list of T cell receptor beta chains from one sample in a study of shared clonotypes between healthy human individuals. Measured with immunoSEQ multiplex PCR; TCRdb has only the in-frame clones, and not every one. The sample yields some 680,000 clones, roughly 73% seen once. Source material: memory CD4+ T cells sorted from blood. These receptors originate from a young woman in good health. Both conserved end residues are trimmed from each CDR3. The order of the fields is D gene, J gene, CDR3 length, V gene, CDR3 protein. The D gene is left open where the match is weak.

D gene: TRBD2
J gene: TRBJ2-3
CDR3 length: 14
V gene: TRBV6-1
CDR3 protein: ASSETGLADPDTQY

D gene: NA
J gene: TRBJ2-1
CDR3 length: 11
V gene: TRBV28
CDR3 protein: ASVPILDNEQF

D gene: TRBD2
J gene: TRBJ2-7
CDR3 length: 14
V gene: TRBV19
CDR3 protein: ASRVSGLAGAYEQY

D gene: TRBD1
J gene: TRBJ1-3
CDR3 length: 12
V gene: TRBV2
CDR3 protein: ASSRTGALNTIY

D gene: NA
J gene: TRBJ2-6
CDR3 length: 12
V gene: TRBV27
CDR3 protein: ASSFSSGANVLT

D gene: NA
J gene: TRBJ1-4
CDR3 length: 13
V gene: TRBV28
CDR3 protein: ASGGGMATNEKLF

D gene: NA
J gene: TRBJ2-1
CDR3 length: 12
V gene: TRBV7-3
CDR3 protein: ASSPLPGLDEQF

D gene: NA
J gene: TRBJ1-1
CDR3 length: 11
V gene: TRBV5-5
CDR3 protein: ASSFHTRTEAF

D gene: TRBD2
J gene: TRBJ2-1
CDR3 length: 16
V gene: TRBV7-9
CDR3 protein: ASTYRGSAPSSYNEQF

D gene: NA
J gene: TRBJ1-2
CDR3 length: 13
V gene: TRBV9
CDR3 protein: ASSEKDRAKYGYT

D gene: NA
J gene: TRBJ1-2
CDR3 length: 12
V gene: TRBV5-5
CDR3 protein: ASSLEQNNYGYT

D gene: NA
J gene: TRBJ2-5
CDR3 length: 13
V gene: TRBV5-1
CDR3 protein: ASSLTRGVQETQY

D gene: NA
J gene: TRBJ2-4
CDR3 length: 12
V gene: TRBV7-9
CDR3 protein: ASSAGRGKNIQY

D gene: NA
J gene: TRBJ2-4
CDR3 length: 15
V gene: TRBV18
CDR3 protein: ASSPRMEGSGKNIQY

D gene: TRBD1
J gene: TRBJ2-3
CDR3 length: 13
V gene: TRBV5-4
CDR3 protein: ASSLDRGVTDTQY

D gene: TRBD1
J gene: TRBJ2-1
CDR3 length: 12
V gene: TRBV28
CDR3 protein: ASRSGTGHNEQF

D gene: NA
J gene: TRBJ1-1
CDR3 length: 9
V gene: TRBV29-1
CDR3 protein: SVSEAGKAF

D gene: TRBD1
J gene: TRBJ2-5
CDR3 length: 11
V gene: TRBV18
CDR3 protein: ASSGQELETQY

D gene: NA
J gene: TRBJ2-1
CDR3 length: 15
V gene: TRBV15
CDR3 protein: ATSRDPPGEVYNEQF

D gene: NA
J gene: TRBJ2-7
CDR3 length: 9
V gene: TRBV20-1
CDR3 protein: SADPTREQY

D gene: NA
J gene: TRBJ1-2
CDR3 length: 12
V gene: TRBV25-1
CDR3 protein: ASSRPGASYGYT

D gene: NA
J gene: TRBJ2-3
CDR3 length: 14
V gene: TRBV5-1
CDR3 protein: ASSLVSGISTDTQY